This T cell receptor (beta chain) came from a study of shared clonotypes between healthy human individuals. The study's findings and limits: Rarefaction showed sorted-subset sequencing was incomplete despite large depth. Naive subsets, compared against memory subsets, generally had larger estimated richness values.

CD4+ cells underwent separation, giving CD45RA+ naive and CD45RA-negative memory subsets. As concerns this clone: Its matching antigen is unknown.

Researchers divided each subset's genomic DNA evenly across several immunoSEQ plates. TCRdb's copy holds only in-frame clones and misses some; the assay was immunoSEQ multiplex PCR. This table holds approximately 2.5 million clones, 93% found once. The sequencing sample was made of naive CD4+ T cells from PBMCs. Regarding subset: CD45RA+ positively selected. This clonotype was sampled from a man between 18 and 29 years old in good health. Some clones in this sample may be carry-over from other donors' samples.

CDR3 region: CASSSGWGYSNQPQHF. The DNA for the CDR3 is TGTGCCAGCAGCTCAGGATGGGGATATAGCAATCAGCCCCAGCATTTT. The chain recombines TRBV7-2 with TRBJ1-5; no clear D gene. The length of the CDR3 is 16 residues. Trimming pared 4 bases from V and 0 bases from J, leaving 13 bases between. From germline, CDR1 is SGHTA and CDR2 FQGNSA.